Here is one TCR beta chain with its context. This specimen comes from a study of blood T cell repertoires in COVID-19. The CDR3 has 17 amino acids. Germline trimming cut 6 bases from V and 0 bases from J; bases unmatched to any gene: 10. Germline values: CDR1 MDHEN, CDR2 SYDVKM. Per the original methods: Amplification from reference gene primers served as the basis for estimated nucleated cell counts. Repertoires were generated with immunoSEQ multiplex PCR, while TCRdb's copy carries only in-frame clones and drops some. For V, J and clone size, that table is used; D and trimming come from the DNA. The profile shows approximately 180,000 clones, approximately 87% of them singletons.

The V call is TRBV28, the J call TRBJ1-2, with 10 nucleotides matching TRBD1. What was sequenced was peripheral blood. The receptor was derived from a woman in her seventies with COVID-19, enrolled during active disease. CDR3 sequence (DNA): TGTGCCAGCAGCTCCGGGACAGGGGACCTAGCTAACTATGGCTACACCTTC. Translation gives CASSSGTGDLANYGYTF.